This T cell receptor (beta chain) was captured by sequencing in a study of HIV-infected patients and healthy controls. This clonotype appeared many times. Its antigen remains unknown. Approximately 510 ng RNA was reverse transcribed with alpha and beta constant-region primers. Each of the alpha and beta chains got its own library through chain-specific third strand synthesis with indices. Second strand synthesis was primed from the SP2 site. MiXCR, applied by TCRdb to the 5' RACE reads, yields one record per CDR3 protein. The profile shows some 20,000 distinct CDR3 sequences, about 9.4% of them singletons. Points from the study as a whole: HIV-infected patients and controls differed significantly in mean usage of eight alpha and eight beta V genes.

CDR1 ENHRY and CDR2 SYGVKD come from the germline V gene. Trimming removed 4 bases from V and 6 bases from J, with 7 bases in between. The CDR3 covers 11 residues. No cell fractionation was done, so the repertoire covers all unsorted peripheral blood T cells. V usage is TRBV10-3 and J usage is TRBJ2-7; D gene uncertain. The sequenced sample was blood. The receptor was derived from an adult in good health. The CDR3 DNA reads TGTGCCATCAGTGGCAATACCGAGCAGTACTTC. Its protein product is CAISGNTEQYF.